These 13 T cell receptor beta chains share one sample of origin, sequenced in a study of cytomegalovirus exposure and HLA in healthy donors. PCR amplification relied on 60 Vbeta primers (plus 13 Jbeta primers). Sequencing was performed with immunoSEQ multiplex PCR; in TCRdb, only in-frame clones are kept and a portion is missing. Its table records roughly 40,000 clones. The sample comprised PBMCs. The receptor source for this set is a man aged 25 to 45 in good health and CMV-seronegative.

The rearrangement uses TRBV7-8 and TRBJ2-2, with TRBD1 as a possible D gene (6 bases). This CDR3 spans 16 amino acids. The ends were cut back, 5 bases at V and 1 base at J, with 14 bases in the middle. The germline V gene has CDR1 SGHVS and CDR2 FQNEAQ. The chain's CDR3 is CASSQLQGLNTGELFF. The DNA for the CDR3 is TGTGCCAGCAGCCAGCTTCAGGGGTTGAACACCGGGGAGCTGTTTTTT.

The chain joins TRBV30 to TRBJ1-1, with D hard to call. Trimming stripped 8 bases from V and 6 bases from J, with 16 bases between. The length of the CDR3 is 12 residues. Germline CDR1 reads GTSNPN; CDR2 reads SVGIG (reference sequence). The CDR3, as DNA: TGTGCCCGCGACACCCGAGGGCCTGAAGCTTTCTTT. Protein sequence: CARDTRGPEAFF.

This rearrangement joins TRBV5-1 to TRBJ2-1, with D perhaps TRBD2 (6 bases). There are 16 residues in the CDR3. Trimming stripped 4 bases from V and 0 bases from J, with 14 bases between. The germline V gene has CDR1 SGHRS and CDR2 YFSETQ. This CDR3 is CASSTLAQSSYNEQFF. The DNA of the CDR3 is TGCGCCAGCAGCACCCTAGCGCAAAGCTCCTACAATGAGCAGTTCTTC.

The V call is TRBV5-1, the J call TRBJ2-5; D perhaps matches TRBD2 (5 bases). Per the germline V gene, CDR1 is SGHRS and CDR2 is YFSETQ. V was clipped by 0 bases and J by 4 bases, with 13 bases between them. The CDR3 spans 15 residues. CDR3 sequence: CASSLEARGSETQYF. In DNA, the CDR3 is TGCGCCAGCAGCTTGGAGGCCCGCGGGTCAGAGACCCAGTACTTC.

The genes are TRBV4-3 and TRBJ1-2, with 11 bases that match TRBD1. The CDR3 consists of 13 residues. The V and J ends lost 4 bases and 10 bases, in that order; junction bases with no gene match: 5. Germline V gene lookup returns CDR1 LGHNA and CDR2 YSLEER. Written as DNA, the CDR3 is TGCGCCAGCAGCCCACGGGACAGGGGGGACTACACCTTC. Its protein product is CASSPRDRGDYTF.

The chain combines TRBV4-2 with TRBJ1-2, with a possible D match to TRBD1 (6 bases). Trimming cost V 1 base and J 8 bases, with 20 bases left between them. CDR1 is LGHNA, CDR2 YNFKEQ, per germline. The length of the CDR3 is 16 residues. The CDR3 sequence is CASSQVGGAADMGYTF. CDR3 bases: TGTGCCAGCAGCCAAGTGGGGGGGGCGGCTGATATGGGCTACACCTTC.

This chain connects TRBV30 to TRBJ2-5; TRBD2 matches at 10 bases. This CDR3 has 16 residues. Germline loops: CDR1 GTSNPN, CDR2 SVGIG (reference sequence). CDR3 sequence reads: CATEDIAGGGFKTQYF. In nucleotides, the CDR3 is TGTGCGACGGAAGACATAGCGGGGGGTGGCTTCAAGACCCAGTACTTC.

This chain links TRBV4-2 with TRBJ2-5; 7 bases are a match to TRBD1. The J call may be faulty, since TRBJ2-7 better matches the DNA end. CDR3 length: 15 amino acids. CDR1 is LGHNA and CDR2 is YNFKEQ in the germline V gene. The CDR3 loop is CASSQEQGPSYEQYF. As DNA, the CDR3 is TGTGCCAGCAGCCAGGAACAGGGGCCTTCCTACGAGCAGTACTTC.

This chain connects TRBV5-4 to TRBJ2-1; TRBD1 matches 7 bases. Germline CDR1 and CDR2: SGHNT and YYREEE (reference sequence). The CDR3 is made up of 13 amino acids. The V segment lost 9 bases and the J segment 8 bases; nucleotides outside the gene matches: 11. The DNA of the CDR3 is TGTGCCACCCAAGAGGGGGCTGTTGATGAGCAGTTCTTC. Its protein product is CATQEGAVDEQFF.

This chain joins TRBV9 and TRBJ1-6, with D unclear. The CDR3 runs to 16 residues. Germline CDR1 is SGDLS and CDR2 is YYNGEE. Trimming pared 0 bases from V and 10 bases from J, leaving 17 bases between. The CDR3 spells CASSVAFPGESSPLHF. The CDR3 region has the DNA TGTGCCAGCAGCGTAGCTTTCCCGGGAGAAAGCTCACCCCTCCACTTT. The variable domain in full, with the rest retrieved from reference TRBV9 and TRBJ1-6, is DSGVTQTPKHLITATGQRVTLRCSPRSGDLSVYWYQQSLDQGLQFLIQYYNGEERAKGNILERFSAQQFPDLHSELNLSSLELGDSALYFCASSVAFPGESSPLHFGNGTRLTVT.

V gene TRBV5-6 combines with J gene TRBJ2-5, with D perhaps TRBD1 (5 bases). Germline CDR1 reads SGHDT; CDR2 reads YYEEEE. The CDR3 sequence is 14 residues long. V lost 0 bases and J lost 2, with 8 bases in between. The CDR3 loop reads CASSLGQGQETQYF. The CDR3 DNA sequence: TGTGCCAGCAGCTTGGGGCAGGGTCAAGAGACCCAGTACTTC. Full variable domain (missing parts from reference TRBV5-6 and TRBJ2-5): DAGVTQSPTHLIKTRGQQVTLRCSPKSGHDTVSWYQQALGQGPQFIFQYYEEEERQRGNFPDRFSGHQFPNYSSELNVNALLLGDSALYLCASSLGQGQETQYFGPGTRLLVL.

The J gene is TRBJ2-7, the V gene TRBV5-6, with D possibly matching TRBD2 (6 bases). CDR1 is SGHDT and CDR2 is YYEEEE in the germline V gene. Deletions cut 1 base from V and 4 bases from J, with 18 bases between. The CDR3 spans 16 residues. The DNA of the CDR3 is TGTGCCAGCAGCTTGAGTGCGGGGTCATCTTTTTACGAGCAGTACTTC. This codes for CASSLSAGSSFYEQYF.

This sequence joins TRBV11-2 and TRBJ2-4; 9 positions match TRBD2. CDR3 size: 15 residues. The V gene's germline CDR1 is SGHAT and CDR2 FQNNGV. V lost 5 bases to trimming and J lost 8 bases; unmatched junction nucleotides: 10. Here the CDR3 reads CASSPSSGGLDIQYF. For the CDR3, the DNA is TGTGCCAGCAGCCCTTCCAGCGGGGGGTTGGACATTCAGTACTTC. The full variable domain, completed using reference TRBV11-2 and TRBJ2-4, is EAGVAQSPRYKIIEKRQSVAFWCNPISGHATLYWYQQILGQGPKLLIQFQNNGVVDDSQLPKDRFSAERLKGVDSTLKIQPAKLEDSAVYLCASSPSSGGLDIQYFGAGTRLSVL.